Presented here are 4 T cell receptor beta chains from one specimen sequenced in a study of beta chain features in type 1 diabetes. The study reverse transcribed the entire isolated RNA, so it sequenced expressed TCRB transcripts. Clones were sequenced by immunoSEQ multiplex PCR, and TCRdb holds only the in-frame ones, with some missing. The table includes over 200,000 clones, around 9.9% detected once. Study results and caveats: Moderately but significantly shorter TCRB CDR3s were found in Type 1 diabetes patients in all four CD4+ subsets.

Their antigen targets remain unknown. The sequenced material came from naive CD4+ T cells from blood. These receptors were collected from a man aged 30-40 years with type 1 diabetes.

This clone came up a few times. V usage is TRBV30 and J usage is TRBJ1-3; perhaps TRBD1 as D (6 bases). Germline-derived CDR1 and CDR2 are GTSNPN and SVGIG (reference sequence). The CDR3 runs 13 residues. Deletions cut 8 bases from V and 4 bases from J, with 15 bases between. The CDR3 region is CATSGTLGNTIYF. DNA of the CDR3: TGTGCCACTTCCGGGACACTGGGAAACACCATATATTTT.

The chain is built from TRBV19 and TRBJ2-1; D may be TRBD2 (7 bases). Per the germline V gene, CDR1 is LNHDA and CDR2 is SQIVND (reference sequence). The CDR3 has 14 residues. The V end was cut by 3 bases, the J end by 6 bases, with 12 bases between. CDR3 bases: TGTGCCAGTAGTATTCGGGGGGCCCCCAATGAGCAGTTCTTC. Residues: CASSIRGAPNEQFF.

This clone was counted a few times. The rearrangement joins TRBV7-9 to TRBJ2-7; 9 bases align to TRBD2. The CDR3 extends over 15 amino acids. Germline V lookup: CDR1 SEHNR, CDR2 FQNEAQ (reference sequence). Trimming cost V 5 bases and J 0 bases; bases outside gene matches: 5. Written as DNA, the CDR3 is TGTGCCAGCAGCAGACCTAGCGGGGCCTCCTACGAGCAGTACTTC. It codes for CASSRPSGASYEQYF.

Comments on this clone: This sample includes further DNA sequences coding for the same CDR3. The V call is TRBV20-1, the J call TRBJ1-3; D gene uncertain. The CDR3 is 11 amino acids. CDR1 and CDR2 from the germline V gene are DFQATT and SNEGSKA (reference sequence). The V end was cut by 6 bases, the J end by 3 bases, with 6 bases between. CDR3 DNA sequence: TGCAGTGCACGTAGTGGAAACACCATATATTTT. Translated: CSARSGNTIYF.